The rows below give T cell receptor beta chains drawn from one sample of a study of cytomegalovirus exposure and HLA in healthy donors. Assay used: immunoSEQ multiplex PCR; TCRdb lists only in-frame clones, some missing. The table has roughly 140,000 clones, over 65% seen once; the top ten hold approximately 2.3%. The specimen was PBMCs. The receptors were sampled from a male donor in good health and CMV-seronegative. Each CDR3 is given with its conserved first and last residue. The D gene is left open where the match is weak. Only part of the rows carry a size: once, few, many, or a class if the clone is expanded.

cdr3_aa: CASSPMTDFNTEAFF
cdr3_nt: TGTGCCAGCAGCCCGATGACAGACTTTAACACTGAAGCTTTCTTT
v_call: TRBV11-2
j_call: TRBJ1-1
d_call: -
clone_size: -

cdr3_aa: CASTSGDTGELFF
cdr3_nt: TGTGCCAGCACATCGGGGGACACCGGGGAGCTGTTTTTT
v_call: TRBV27
j_call: TRBJ2-2
d_call: -
clone_size: -

cdr3_aa: CASSRDRVQPQHF
cdr3_nt: TGTGCCAGCAGCAGGGACAGGGTTCAGCCCCAGCATTTT
v_call: TRBV5-6
j_call: TRBJ1-5
d_call: TRBD1
clone_size: -

cdr3_aa: CASSQEMGGRSYNEQFF
cdr3_nt: TGCGCCAGCAGCCAAGAAATGGGCGGGAGGTCATACAATGAGCAGTTCTTC
v_call: TRBV4-3
j_call: TRBJ2-1
d_call: TRBD2
clone_size: -

cdr3_aa: CASSGGTGDTDTQYF
cdr3_nt: TGTGCCAGCAGTGGAGGGACAGGGGACACAGATACGCAGTATTTT
v_call: TRBV6-1
j_call: TRBJ2-3
d_call: TRBD1
clone_size: -

cdr3_aa: CASSLALAGVNEQFF
cdr3_nt: TGTGCCAGCAGCTTAGCACTAGCGGGAGTTAATGAGCAGTTCTTC
v_call: TRBV7-2
j_call: TRBJ2-1
d_call: TRBD2
clone_size: -

cdr3_aa: CASSPGQTYGYTF
cdr3_nt: TGTGCCAGCAGTCCCGGACAGACCTATGGCTACACCTTC
v_call: TRBV6-5
j_call: TRBJ1-2
d_call: -
clone_size: -

cdr3_aa: CASSSELAGVYNEQFF
cdr3_nt: TGTGCCAGCAGCTCGGAACTAGCGGGAGTCTACAATGAGCAGTTCTTC
v_call: TRBV5-7
j_call: TRBJ2-1
d_call: TRBD2
clone_size: -

cdr3_aa: CASSEGVTGGFYEQYF
cdr3_nt: TGTGCCAGCAGTGAAGGGGTGACAGGGGGATTCTACGAGCAGTACTTC
v_call: TRBV2
j_call: TRBJ2-7
d_call: TRBD1
clone_size: -

cdr3_aa: CASSLGASGSRETQYF
cdr3_nt: TGTGCCAGCAGCTTAGGAGCTAGCGGGAGTCGTGAGACCCAGTACTTC
v_call: TRBV7-8
j_call: TRBJ2-5
d_call: TRBD2
clone_size: once

cdr3_aa: CASSPYIAGDNEQFF
cdr3_nt: TGTGCCAGCAGCCCCTACATAGCGGGGGACAATGAGCAGTTCTTC
v_call: TRBV7-9
j_call: TRBJ2-1
d_call: TRBD2
clone_size: -

cdr3_aa: CASTGGFGPNTQYF
cdr3_nt: TGTGCCAGCACGGGAGGCTTTGGTCCAAATACGCAGTATTTT
v_call: TRBV2
j_call: TRBJ2-3
d_call: TRBD2
clone_size: -

cdr3_aa: CASSEAGGGNEQFF
cdr3_nt: TGTGCCAGCAGTGAGGCGGGAGGGGGCAATGAGCAGTTCTTC
v_call: TRBV6-4
j_call: TRBJ2-1
d_call: TRBD2
clone_size: -

cdr3_aa: CASSLKMTGMNTEAFF
cdr3_nt: TGTGCCAGCAGTTTAAAAATGACAGGGATGAACACTGAAGCTTTCTTT
v_call: TRBV27
j_call: TRBJ1-1
d_call: TRBD1
clone_size: -